This TCR beta chain was recorded in a study of radiation and T cells in renal cell carcinoma. TCRdb's table, derived via immunoSEQ multiplex PCR, lists solely in-frame clones and lacks some. The sample lists roughly 120,000 clones, 75% to 85% seen once, with 1.9% in the top ten. The study, taken as a whole, reports: No pretreatment tumor biopsies were available for baseline clonotypes.

The time point here: blood 2 weeks post-SBRT. Treatment described: 15 Gy SBRT to primary tumor, nephrectomy 4 weeks later. This clone came up once. The target antigen is unknown. Germline V gene sequence: CDR1 MGHRA, CDR2 YSYEKL. This CDR3 is 12 amino acids long. With 8 bases removed from V and 6 bases from J, the gap between germline ends came to 10 bases. Source: blood, taken from a patient whose treatment included radiotherapy and nephrectomy. This rearrangement joins TRBV4-1 to TRBJ2-2, with D possibly TRBD1 on 5 matching bases. The sequence was collected from a woman aged 55 to 70 with renal cell carcinoma. The CDR3 is CASQGLAGELFF. In DNA, the CDR3 is TGCGCCAGCCAGGGCCTCGCCGGGGAGCTGTTTTTT.